This TCR beta chain is from a study of cytomegalovirus exposure and HLA in healthy donors. In the study overall: A subsequent analysis reported that the roughly 120 validation repertoires were produced on the same platform that had also been used for the 600 to 800 first-cohort repertoires. Study results and limitations: Rarity held for most TCR sequences, but there were some public TCRs that occurred in many donors. The study labeled 164 TCR beta chains cytomegalovirus-associated.

Donors were drawn from the approximately 130-subject validation cohort, separate from the roughly 670-subject first cohort. Profiled with immunoSEQ multiplex PCR; TCRdb holds only in-frame clones, not every one. The sample holds some 230,000 clones, about 93% seen once. In its sample, this clone was seen a few times. Its antigen is undetermined. The CDR3 is 16 amino acids. V lost 1 base, J lost 7 bases, and 10 bases stayed unmatched. The germline gives CDR1 SGHTA, CDR2 FQGNSA. The chain has TRBV7-2 and TRBJ1-2, with 9 nucleotides matching TRBD1. The clonotype comes from a woman younger than 35 in good health and CMV-seronegative. Sequenced sample: PBMCs. CDR3 residues: CASSLGAGTGRFGYTF. For the CDR3, the DNA is TGTGCCAGCAGCTTAGGCGCCGGGACAGGGAGGTTTGGCTACACCTTC.